This note documents a single TCR beta chain sequence. Its antigen remains unknown. Time point described: technical triplicate 3. In each sequencing run, over 160 million TCR-beta sequences were generated from 15-18 subjects. In TCRdb, the 5' RACE reads were re-called with MiXCR into one record per CDR3 protein. Of about 44,000 distinct CDR3 sequences in the sample, 20% to 25% were seen once. The data were taken from a study of neurological immune-mediated disorders. Losses at the gene ends were 7 bases for V and 7 bases for J; bases not matched to a gene: 8. This CDR3 spans 13 amino acids. Germline lookup yields CDR1 DFQATT and CDR2 SNEGSKA (reference sequence). Study observations and caveats: TCR clonal expansion peaked in HTLV-1-associated myelopathy patients and was lowest in multiple sclerosis patients.

The chain employs TRBV20-1 and TRBJ2-1; 9 nucleotides match TRBD2. This TCR derives from a man in his sixties with HTLV-1-associated myelopathy (HAM/TSP). What was sequenced was PBMCs. Written as DNA, the CDR3 is TGCAGTGTTAGCGGGAGTAATAGGAATGAGCAGTTCTTC. Protein product: CSVSGSNRNEQFF.